This TCR beta chain was captured by sequencing in a study of blood T cell repertoires in COVID-19. This CDR3 is built from 15 residues. Germline V CDR1 and CDR2: MNHEY, SVGEGT. V was shortened by 4 bases and J by 0 bases, with 12 bases between the two germline ends. Generated by immunoSEQ multiplex PCR, the TCRdb table keeps only in-frame clones and is missing some. Among fewer than 350,000 clones listed, about nine tenths were seen once. What was sequenced was peripheral blood. V gene TRBV6-2 or TRBV6-3 combines with J gene TRBJ1-1; unclear D gene. This receptor was identified in a woman aged 25 to 39 with COVID-19, enrolled during active disease. In DNA form, the CDR3 reads TGTGCCAGCAGTTTCCCGACTGGTTTGAACACTGAAGCTTTCTTT. It encodes CASSFPTGLNTEAFF.